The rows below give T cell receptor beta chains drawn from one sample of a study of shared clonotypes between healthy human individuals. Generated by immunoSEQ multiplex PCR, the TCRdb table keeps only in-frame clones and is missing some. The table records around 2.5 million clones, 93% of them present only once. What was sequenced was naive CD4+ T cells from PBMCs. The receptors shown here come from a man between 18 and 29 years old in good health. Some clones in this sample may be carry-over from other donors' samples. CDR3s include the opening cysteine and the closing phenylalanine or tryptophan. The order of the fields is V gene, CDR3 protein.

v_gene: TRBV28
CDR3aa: CASSYYGTDLADGYTF

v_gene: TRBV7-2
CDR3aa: CASSLQRANTEAFF

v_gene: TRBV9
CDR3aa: CASSERSPGAAGTQYF

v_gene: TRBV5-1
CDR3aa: CASSLGTGNYEQYF

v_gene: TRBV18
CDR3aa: CASTNLDTQYF

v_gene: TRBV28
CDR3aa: CASSFALWGTEAFF

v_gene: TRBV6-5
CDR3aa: CASSYVGGNEQFF

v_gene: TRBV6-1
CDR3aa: CASSEQINSNQPQHF

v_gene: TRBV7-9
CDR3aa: CASSSPFRGQVGSEQFF

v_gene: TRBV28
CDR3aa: CASSLPRGSGSTAQYF

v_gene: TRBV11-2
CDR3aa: CASSLTINAGVTQYF

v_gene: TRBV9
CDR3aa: CASSVTVMEATQYF

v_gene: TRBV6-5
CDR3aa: CASKPPRTDTQYF

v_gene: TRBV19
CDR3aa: CASSPGTGDQPQHF

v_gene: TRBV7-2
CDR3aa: CASSQGHAGNTIYF

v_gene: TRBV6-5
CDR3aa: CASSSPDRGDYGYTF

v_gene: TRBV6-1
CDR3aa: CASTQTATGNTIYF

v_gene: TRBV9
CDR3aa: CASSVSPTDTQYF

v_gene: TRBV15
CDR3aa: CATSRRGGRGYNEQFF

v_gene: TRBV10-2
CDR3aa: CASSYLDRGGNEQFF

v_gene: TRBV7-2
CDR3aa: CASSRTSGRAKETQYF

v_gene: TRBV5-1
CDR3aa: CASSPTTGTDTQYF

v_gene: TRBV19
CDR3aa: CASRIQLAGDTQYF

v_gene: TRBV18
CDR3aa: CASSRASVGPPYEQYF

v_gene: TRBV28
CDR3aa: CASSLGASGSYEQYF

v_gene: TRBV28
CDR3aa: CASSLSGAQNIQYF

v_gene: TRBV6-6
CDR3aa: CASSYSGMNTEAFF

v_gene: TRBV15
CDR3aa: CATSRNYRENNQPQHF

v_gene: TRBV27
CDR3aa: CASSLSGRQGPEAFF

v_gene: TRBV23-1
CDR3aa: CALGWDKGTGELFF

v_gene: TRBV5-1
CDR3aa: CASREGLAGTGELFF

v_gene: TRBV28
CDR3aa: CASRGGQGGGYTF

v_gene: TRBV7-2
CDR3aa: CASSSGFANYGYTF

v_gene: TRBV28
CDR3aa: CASSQGAWGEQYF

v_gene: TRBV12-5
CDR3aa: CASGLVIPGMAYEQYF

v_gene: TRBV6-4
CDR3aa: CASSGRGGKGASYNEQFF

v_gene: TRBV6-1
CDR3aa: CASSETNRNQPQHF

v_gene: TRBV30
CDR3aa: CAWIPTGIGYTF

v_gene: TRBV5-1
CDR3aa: CASSPPGGAGKNTEAFF

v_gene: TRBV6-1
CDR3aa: CASSEVEVITEAFF

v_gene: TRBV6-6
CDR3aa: CASSYEGAYNTGELFF